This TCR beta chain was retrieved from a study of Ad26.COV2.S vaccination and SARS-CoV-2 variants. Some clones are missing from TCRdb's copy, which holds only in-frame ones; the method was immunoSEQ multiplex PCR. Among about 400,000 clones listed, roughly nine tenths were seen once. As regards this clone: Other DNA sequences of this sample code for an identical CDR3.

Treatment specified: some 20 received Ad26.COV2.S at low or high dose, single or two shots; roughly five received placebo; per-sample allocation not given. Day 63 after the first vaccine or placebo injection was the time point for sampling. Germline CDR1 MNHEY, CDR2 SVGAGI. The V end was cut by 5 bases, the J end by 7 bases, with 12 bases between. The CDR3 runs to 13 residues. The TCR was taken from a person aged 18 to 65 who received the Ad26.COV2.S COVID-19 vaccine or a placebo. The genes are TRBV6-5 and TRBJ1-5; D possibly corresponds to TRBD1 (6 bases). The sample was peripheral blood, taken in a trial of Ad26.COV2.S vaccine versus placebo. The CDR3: CASSRQGGQPQHF. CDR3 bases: TGTGCCAGCAGTCGACAAGGGGGGCAGCCCCAGCATTTT.